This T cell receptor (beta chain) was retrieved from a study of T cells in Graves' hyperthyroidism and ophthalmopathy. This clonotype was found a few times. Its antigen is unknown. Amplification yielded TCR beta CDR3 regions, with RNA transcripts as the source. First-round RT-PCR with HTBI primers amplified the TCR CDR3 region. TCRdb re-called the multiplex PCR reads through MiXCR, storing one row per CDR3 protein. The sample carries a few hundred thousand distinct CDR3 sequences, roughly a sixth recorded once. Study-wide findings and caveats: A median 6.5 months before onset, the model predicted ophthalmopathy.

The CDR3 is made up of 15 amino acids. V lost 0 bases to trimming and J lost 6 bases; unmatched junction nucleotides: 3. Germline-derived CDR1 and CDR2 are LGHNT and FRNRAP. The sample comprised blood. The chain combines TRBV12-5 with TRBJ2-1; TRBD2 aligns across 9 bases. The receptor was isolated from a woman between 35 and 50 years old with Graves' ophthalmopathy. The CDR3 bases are TGTGCTAGTGGTTTGGTAGCGGGAGGATTCAATGAGCAGTTCTTC. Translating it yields CASGLVAGGFNEQFF.